This entry concerns a single T cell receptor (beta chain). Its specificity is not known. One base away lies a much larger clone, so this may be a sequencing read error. TCRdb reanalysed the 5' RACE reads using MiXCR and keeps one entry per CDR3 protein. Found here are about 58,000 distinct CDR3 sequences, 3% to 3.5% of them singletons; the top ten hold roughly 7%. The CDR3 is 12 residues long. Germline values: CDR1 SEHNR, CDR2 FQNEAQ (reference sequence). These data come from a study of neurological immune-mediated disorders. The study, taken as a whole, reports: The multiple sclerosis repertoire cluster had no clinical or MRI feature associated with it. The study phylogenetically grouped the repertoires of 18 of 34 multiple sclerosis patients into one related-CDR3 cluster, a possible signature.

This TCR derives from a woman aged 55-70 years with multiple sclerosis. This chain joins TRBV7-9 and TRBJ2-7, with D possibly being TRBD2 (6 bases). Sequencing was done on a sample of PBMCs. The DNA for the CDR3 is TGTGCCAGCGCGGGGAGTTCCTACGAGAAGTACTTC. Protein sequence: CASAGSSYEKYF. The full variable domain, rest sourced from reference TRBV7-9 and TRBJ2-7, is DTGVSQNPRHKITKRGQNVTFRCDPISEHNRLYWYRQTLGQGPEFLTYFQNEAQLEKSRLLSDRFSAERPKGSFSTLEIQRTEQGDSAMYLCASAGSSYEKYFGPGTRLTVT.